This T cell receptor beta chain was recorded in a study of blood T cell repertoires in COVID-19. Measured with immunoSEQ multiplex PCR; TCRdb has only the in-frame clones, and not every one. The sample has 100,000 to 120,000 clones, more than 75% seen once. Germline values: CDR1 SEHNR, CDR2 FQNEAQ (reference sequence). V shed 5 bases and J shed 1 base, with 8 bases lying between them. The CDR3 has 14 amino acids. This clonotype was sampled from a woman in her forties or fifties with acute or convalescent COVID-19. The rearrangement uses TRBV7-9 and TRBJ2-2; D is perhaps TRBD1 (6 bases). Sequences were obtained from peripheral blood. The CDR3 region has the DNA TGTGCCAGCAGCCTCAGGGGGAACACCGGGGAGCTGTTTTTT. Its protein is CASSLRGNTGELFF.